Below, 6 T cell receptor beta chains from the same sample are listed, as sequenced in a study of Ad26.COV2.S vaccination and SARS-CoV-2 variants. Some clones are missing from TCRdb's copy, which holds only in-frame ones; the method was immunoSEQ multiplex PCR. Found here are approximately 480,000 clones, 87% of them singletons; the top ten hold around 13%. The treatment was: around 19 received Ad26.COV2.S at low or high dose, single or two shots; about 5 received placebo; per-sample allocation not given. Samples came from day 63 after the first vaccine or placebo injection. This specimen was peripheral blood, taken in a trial of Ad26.COV2.S vaccine versus placebo. The receptors were sampled from a person between 18 and 59 years old who received the Ad26.COV2.S COVID-19 vaccine or a placebo.

The chain combines TRBV7-6 with TRBJ2-7, with no clear D. With 1 base removed from V and 6 bases from J, the gap between germline ends came to 13 bases. Germline V lookup: CDR1 SGHVS, CDR2 FNYEAQ. This CDR3 is 14 amino acids long. CDR3 amino acids: CASSLDLRRGEQYF. In nucleotides, the CDR3 is TGTGCCAGCAGCTTAGATCTCCGTAGAGGCGAGCAGTACTTC.

The chain is built from TRBV29-1 and TRBJ2-2; D ambiguous. Germline values: CDR1 SQVTM, CDR2 ANQGSEA. V was clipped by 5 bases and J by 1 base, with 14 bases between them. CDR3 length: 15 amino acids. This chain's CDR3 is CSVLESRQNTGELFF. The CDR3 bases are TGCAGCGTTTTGGAGAGCAGGCAGAACACCGGGGAGCTGTTTTTT.

The chain is built from TRBV12-3 or TRBV12-4 and TRBJ2-5; 7 nucleotides agree with TRBD1. CDR3 size: 13 residues. Trimming cost V 6 bases and J 10 bases; bases outside gene matches: 11. CDR3 residues: CASRSPRGLDQYF. The CDR3 DNA is TGTGCCAGCAGAAGCCCCAGGGGGTTGGACCAGTACTTC.

CDR3 sequence reads: CASSFGTAGRENIQYF. The CDR3 bases are TGCGCCAGCAGCTTTGGAACGGCTGGAAGGGAAAACATTCAGTACTTC. J is TRBJ2-4 and V is TRBV5-1; D gene uncertain. This CDR3 contains 16 residues. Between the trimmed V and J ends, which lost 2 bases and 5 bases, there was a span of 17 bases. The germline CDR1 and CDR2 sequences are SGHRS and YFSETQ.

V gene TRBV6-5 combines with J gene TRBJ1-5; 8 bases are shared with TRBD1. Losses at the gene ends were 4 bases for V and 6 bases for J; bases not matched to a gene: 8. CDR3 size: 15 residues. The germline V gene has CDR1 MNHEY and CDR2 SVGAGI. The CDR3 coding sequence is TGTGCCAGCAGTTTCTCGACAGGGGCAGGTCAGCCCCAGCATTTT. Translating it yields CASSFSTGAGQPQHF.

The J gene is TRBJ1-1, the V gene TRBV5-6; no firm D call. The germline CDR1 and CDR2 sequences are SGHDT and YYEEEE. The CDR3 has 13 amino acids. V was pared by 4 bases and J by 6 bases, with 13 bases between. CDR3: CASSHRPGAEAFF. CDR3 DNA sequence: TGTGCCAGCAGCCACCGGCCAGGCGCTGAAGCTTTCTTT.